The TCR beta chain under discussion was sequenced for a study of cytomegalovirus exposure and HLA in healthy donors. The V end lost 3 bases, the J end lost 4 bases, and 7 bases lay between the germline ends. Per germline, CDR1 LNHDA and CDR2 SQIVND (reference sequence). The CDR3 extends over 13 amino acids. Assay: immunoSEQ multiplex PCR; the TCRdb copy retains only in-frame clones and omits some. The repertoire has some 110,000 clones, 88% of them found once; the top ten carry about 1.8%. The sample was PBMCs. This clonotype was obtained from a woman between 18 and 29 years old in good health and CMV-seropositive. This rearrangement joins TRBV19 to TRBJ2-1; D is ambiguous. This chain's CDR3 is CASSILQYNEQFF. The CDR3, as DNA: TGTGCCAGTAGTATCCTCCAGTACAATGAGCAGTTCTTC.